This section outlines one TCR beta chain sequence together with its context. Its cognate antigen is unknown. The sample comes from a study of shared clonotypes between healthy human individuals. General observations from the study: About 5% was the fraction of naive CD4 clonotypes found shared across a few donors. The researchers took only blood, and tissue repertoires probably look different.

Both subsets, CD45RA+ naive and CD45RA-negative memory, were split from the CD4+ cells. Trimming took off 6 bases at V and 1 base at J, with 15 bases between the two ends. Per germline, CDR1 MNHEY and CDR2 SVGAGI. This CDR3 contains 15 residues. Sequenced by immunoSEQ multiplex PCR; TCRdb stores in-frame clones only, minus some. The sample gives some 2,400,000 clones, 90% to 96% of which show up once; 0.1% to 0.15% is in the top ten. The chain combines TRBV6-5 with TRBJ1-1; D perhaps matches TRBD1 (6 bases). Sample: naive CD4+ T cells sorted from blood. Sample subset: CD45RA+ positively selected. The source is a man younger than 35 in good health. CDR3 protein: CASRELGGQNTEAFF. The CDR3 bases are TGTGCCAGCAGGGAGCTGGGGGGGCAGAACACTGAAGCTTTCTTT.